Following are 20 T cell receptor beta chains from one sample sequenced in a study of blood T cell repertoires in COVID-19. TCRdb's table, derived via immunoSEQ multiplex PCR, lists solely in-frame clones and lacks some. The sample carries some 400,000 clones, 80% to 90% recorded once. The source material was peripheral blood. Receptors were obtained from a young woman with COVID-19, enrolled during active disease.

The CDR3, as DNA: TGCGCCAGCAGCCAAGGCCCCACCGGGAGCGGGAGATGGCCAGATACGCAGTATTTT. It is translated as CASSQGPTGSGRWPDTQYF. The chain carries TRBV4-1 and TRBJ2-3; 8 bases are shared with TRBD2. Germline CDR1 MGHRA, CDR2 YSYEKL. The CDR3 loop spans 19 amino acids. The junction had 16 bases not matched to a gene; V was cut back by 1 base and J by 4 bases.

This sequence joins TRBV30 and TRBJ2-5, with D possibly TRBD1 on 6 matching bases. This CDR3 is 16 amino acids long. V lost 3 bases, J lost 0 bases, and 17 bases lay in between. Germline CDR1 reads GTSNPN; CDR2 reads SVGIG (reference sequence). CDR3 nucleotides: TGTGCCTGGAGCGTGGGGTTGGACAGCTACCAAGAGACCCAGTACTTC. Translating it yields CAWSVGLDSYQETQYF. The whole variable domain, remainder taken from reference TRBV30 and TRBJ2-5, is SQTIHQWPATLVQPVGSPLSLECTVEGTSNPNLYWYRQAAGRGLQLLFYSVGIGQISSEVPQNLSASRPQDRQFILSSKKLLLSDSGFYLCAWSVGLDSYQETQYFGPGTRLLVL.

V usage is TRBV2 and J usage is TRBJ1-1; D remains ambiguous. Trimming took 7 bases from V and 2 from J, leaving 14 bases between them. Germline V gene data show CDR1 as SNHLY and CDR2 as FYNNEI. CDR3 length equals 14 residues. This chain's CDR3 is CASTRGSSNTEAFF. In nucleotides, the CDR3 is TGTGCCAGCACCCGAGGGTCTTCCAACACTGAAGCTTTCTTT.

This rearrangement joins TRBV10-3 to TRBJ1-6, with unresolved D. V was cut by 2 bases and J by 7 bases, with 12 bases left in between. The germline V gene has CDR1 ENHRY and CDR2 SYGVKD. The CDR3 spans 15 residues. The CDR3 loop reads CAISEGSPRNSPLHF. The CDR3 DNA reads TGTGCCATCAGTGAGGGGAGCCCAAGGAATTCACCCCTCCACTTT.

This sequence joins TRBV28 and TRBJ1-1; TRBD1 is a possible D gene (5 bases). V was cut by 0 bases and J by 6 bases, with 8 bases left in between. CDR1 is MDHEN, CDR2 SYDVKM, per germline. This CDR3 comprises 13 residues. The CDR3 coding sequence is TGTGCCAGCAGTTTATGGGGGGAGGCTGAAGCTTTCTTT. As protein: CASSLWGEAEAFF. The whole variable domain, filled in from reference TRBV28 and TRBJ1-1, reads DVKVTQSSRYLVKRTGEKVFLECVQDMDHENMFWYRQDPGLGLRLIYFSYDVKMKEKGDIPEGYSVSREKKERFSLILESASTNQTSMYLCASSLWGEAEAFFGQGTRLTVV.

The chain joins TRBV6-2 or TRBV6-3 to TRBJ2-1, with TRBD1 as a possible D gene (6 bases). Germline V CDR1 and CDR2: MNHEY, SVGEGT. The CDR3 has 12 amino acids. Trimming removed 5 bases at V and 6 bases at J, with 8 bases between. The CDR3 sequence: CASSRQVNEQFF. CDR3 coding DNA: TGTGCCAGCAGTAGACAGGTCAATGAGCAGTTCTTC.

The rearrangement joins TRBV10-2 to TRBJ2-1, with 9 bases aligning to TRBD2. Germline CDR1 WSHSY, CDR2 SAAADI. V shed 5 bases, J shed 8 bases, and the junction held 13 bases outside the gene matches. The length of the CDR3 is 16 residues. The CDR3 sequence: CASSPPREGRTDEQFF. CDR3 in DNA: TGCGCCAGCAGTCCCCCGCGGGAGGGGAGGACCGATGAGCAGTTCTTC.

The chain is built from TRBV25-1 and TRBJ2-2; D may be TRBD2 (5 bases). The V end lost 4 bases, the J end lost 1 base, and 10 bases lay between the germline ends. CDR3 size: 15 residues. CDR1 MGHDK and CDR2 SYGVNS come from the germline V gene. The CDR3 nucleotides are TGTGCCAGCAGTGGGCGGACTGGGAACACCGGGGAGCTGTTTTTT. As protein: CASSGRTGNTGELFF. Variable domain in full (rest from reference TRBV25-1 and TRBJ2-2): EADIYQTPRYLVIGTGKKITLECSQTMGHDKMYWYQQDPGMELHLIHYSYGVNSTEKGDLSSESTVSRIRTEHFPLTLESARPSHTSQYLCASSGRTGNTGELFFGEGSRLTVL.

This sequence joins TRBV5-1 and TRBJ2-4; D not resolved. The CDR3 loop spans 17 amino acids. The V end was cut by 1 base, the J end by 8 bases, with 22 bases between. From germline, CDR1 is SGHRS and CDR2 YFSETQ. The CDR3 region is CASSLSSPTRGFDIQYF. CDR3 DNA: TGCGCCAGCAGCTTGTCGTCCCCTACCCGTGGTTTTGACATTCAGTACTTC. Full variable domain (missing parts from reference TRBV5-1 and TRBJ2-4): KAGVTQTPRYLIKTRGQQVTLSCSPISGHRSVSWYQQTPGQGLQFLFEYFSETQRNKGNFPGRFSGRQFSNSRSEMNVSTLELGDSALYLCASSLSSPTRGFDIQYFGAGTRLSVL.

V is TRBV19 and J is TRBJ2-2, with D hard to call. CDR1 is LNHDA and CDR2 is SQIVND in the germline V gene (reference sequence). Trimming removed 7 bases from V and 3 bases from J, with 12 bases in between. The length of the CDR3 is 14 residues. This CDR3 is CASTLSVHTGELFF. The CDR3, as DNA: TGTGCCAGTACATTAAGCGTCCACACCGGGGAGCTGTTTTTT.

J is TRBJ2-1 and V is TRBV5-6; 9 bases match TRBD2. Germline CDR1 reads SGHDT; CDR2 reads YYEEEE. J lost 10 bases, V lost 2 bases, and 1 base had no gene match. The CDR3 length is 12 residues. The CDR3 sequence: CASSFLAGEQFF. In nucleotides, the CDR3 is TGTGCCAGCAGCTTTCTAGCGGGAGAGCAGTTCTTC.

The chain employs TRBV9 and TRBJ1-6; D unresolved. The CDR3 is 14 amino acids. The germline V and J ends were trimmed by 2 bases and 7 bases, with 10 bases remaining between them. Per the germline V gene, CDR1 is SGDLS and CDR2 is YYNGEE. CDR3 loop: CASSVKQINSPLHF. For the CDR3, the DNA is TGTGCCAGCAGCGTTAAACAGATAAATTCACCCCTCCACTTT.

This clone appeared a single time. The genes are TRBV7-9 and TRBJ2-7; 8 nucleotides line up with TRBD1. The CDR3 runs to 15 residues. Per the germline V gene, CDR1 is SEHNR and CDR2 is FQNEAQ (reference sequence). V lost 6 bases and J lost 1; bases outside the gene matches: 8. Here the CDR3 DNA reads TGTGCCAGCAGTCTCGACAGGGGACGGTCCTACGAGCAGTACTTC. Protein product: CASSLDRGRSYEQYF.

With regard to this clone: One end of the junction varies from germline; a read error may be responsible. The rearrangement uses TRBV29-1 and TRBJ2-4; D remains unclear. The CDR3 is 11 residues long. The germline CDR1 and CDR2 sequences are SQVTM and ANQGSEA. Written as DNA, the CDR3 is TGCAGCGTTGGCGGCGGAAACCTTCAGTACTTC. This sequence encodes CSVGGGNLQYF.

The sample holds many counts of this clone. This sample also contains other DNA sequences that code for the same CDR3. The V and J genes are TRBV4-3 and TRBJ2-7, with 13 bases that match TRBD2. The germline V gene has CDR1 LGHNA and CDR2 YSLEER. V was clipped by 1 base and J by 4 bases; unmatched bases: 1. This CDR3 is built from 15 residues. The CDR3 DNA follows: TGCGCCAGCAGCCAAGGACTAGCGGGAGGTTACGAGCAGTACTTC. Its protein product is CASSQGLAGGYEQYF.

This clone was recorded once. This chain uses TRBV7-8 with TRBJ2-7; 9 bases agree with TRBD1. The germline V gene has CDR1 SGHVS and CDR2 FQNEAQ. V lost 5 bases to trimming and J lost 5 bases; unmatched junction nucleotides: 10. This CDR3 spans 15 amino acids. In nucleotides, the CDR3 is TGTGCCAGCAGCCCAAGACAGGGGGTATACAACGAGCAGTACTTC. As protein: CASSPRQGVYNEQYF.

This rearrangement joins TRBV9 to TRBJ1-6; D remains unclear. Germline CDR1 and CDR2: SGDLS and YYNGEE. This CDR3 spans 16 amino acids. V was shortened by 3 bases and J by 6 bases, with 16 bases between the two germline ends. For the CDR3, the DNA is TGTGCCAGCAGCGCCCGTTCGGGGTGGAGTAATTCACCCCTCCACTTT. Translation gives CASSARSGWSNSPLHF.

This clone has only a few counts. The chain has TRBV5-1 and TRBJ2-1, with a weak D call TRBD2 (6 bases). Germline CDR1 is SGHRS and CDR2 is YFSETQ. The V end was cut by 0 bases, the J end by 6 bases, with 10 bases between. The CDR3 runs to 14 residues. DNA of the CDR3: TGCGCCAGCAGCTTGGGTGGTAGCGGCAATGAGCAGTTCTTC. Its protein is CASSLGGSGNEQFF.

This sequence joins TRBV5-1 and TRBJ2-7; maybe TRBD1 (6 bases). Trimming cost V 2 bases and J 2 bases, with 14 bases left between them. Germline values: CDR1 SGHRS, CDR2 YFSETQ. The CDR3 has 15 amino acids. The CDR3 loop reads CASSLGQLDPYEQYF. CDR3 in DNA: TGCGCCAGCAGCTTAGGACAGCTCGATCCCTACGAGCAGTACTTC.

This clone was seen only a few times. J is TRBJ2-5 and V is TRBV23-1; maybe TRBD1 (6 bases). TRBV23-1 is filed as an ORF, its function uncertain. This CDR3 spans 15 amino acids. V dropped 7 bases and J dropped 5 bases, with 20 bases sitting between them. The CDR3 DNA reads TGCGCCAGCATTCACCAGGGGTGTCTTTGGGAGACCCAGTACTTC. It encodes CASIHQGCLWETQYF.